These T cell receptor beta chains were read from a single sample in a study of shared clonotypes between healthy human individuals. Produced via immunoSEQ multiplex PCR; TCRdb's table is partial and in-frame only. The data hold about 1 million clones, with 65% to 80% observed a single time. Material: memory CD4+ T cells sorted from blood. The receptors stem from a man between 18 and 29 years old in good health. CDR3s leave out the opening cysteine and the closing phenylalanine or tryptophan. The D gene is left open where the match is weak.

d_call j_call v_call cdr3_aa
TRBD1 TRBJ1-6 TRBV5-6 ASSLGQGLYSPLH
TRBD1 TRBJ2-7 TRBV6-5 ASSQSGGVYEQY
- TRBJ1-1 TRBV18 ASSPPGARTEAF
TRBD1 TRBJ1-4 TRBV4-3 ASSQDSPGGGEKLF
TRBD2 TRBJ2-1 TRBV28 ASSPQTSGFYNEQF
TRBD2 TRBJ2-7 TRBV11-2 ASSSLAGSSYEQY
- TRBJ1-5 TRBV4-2 ASSQVQGRTNQPQH
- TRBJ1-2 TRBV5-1 ASSLRGVPGYGYT
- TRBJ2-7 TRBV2 ASSDTEIGSYEQY
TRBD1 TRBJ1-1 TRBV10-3 AIGTGGLNTEAF
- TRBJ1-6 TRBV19 ASEKDSRSSPLH
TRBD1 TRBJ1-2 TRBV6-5 ASSSGDRAGGGYT
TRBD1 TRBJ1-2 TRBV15 ATSRETGMNYGYT
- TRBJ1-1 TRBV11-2 ASSPLPTPRAHTEAF
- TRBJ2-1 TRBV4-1 ASSQDFQGGYNEQF
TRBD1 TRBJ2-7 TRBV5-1 ASRRGQGDTYEQY
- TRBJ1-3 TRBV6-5 ASGLGLSGNTIY
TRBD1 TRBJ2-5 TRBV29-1 SVELAGGKETQY
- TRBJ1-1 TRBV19 ASTTAIHSYTEAF
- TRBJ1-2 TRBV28 ASSPGTNYGYT
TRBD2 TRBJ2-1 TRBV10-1 ASSEGLANEQF
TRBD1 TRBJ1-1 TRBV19 ASSMGTGRVLNTEAF
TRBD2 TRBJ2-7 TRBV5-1 ASSLAGTMDEQY
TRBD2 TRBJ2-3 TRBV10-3 AIRVGAGGVADTQY
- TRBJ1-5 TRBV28 ASSQSPGLGQPQH
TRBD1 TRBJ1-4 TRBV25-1 ASSGTGGGEKLF
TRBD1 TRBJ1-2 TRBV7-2 ASSRDRVYGYT
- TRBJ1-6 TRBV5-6 ASSLDRGDSPLH
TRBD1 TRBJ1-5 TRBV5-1 ASSALGQDNQPQH
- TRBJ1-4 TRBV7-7 ASSLNANEKLF
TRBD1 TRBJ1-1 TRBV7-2 ASSLRTGTAF
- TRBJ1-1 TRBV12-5 ASGLVVGRVTEAF
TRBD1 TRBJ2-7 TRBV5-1 ASSLTGGVYEQY
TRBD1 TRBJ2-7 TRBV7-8 ASSLGQGVPYEQY
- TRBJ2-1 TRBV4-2 ASSQDFRQGGEQF
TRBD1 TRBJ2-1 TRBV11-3 ACSPGQGRNEQF
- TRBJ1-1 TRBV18 ASSPRRDPTEAF
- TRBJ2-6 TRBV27 ASSPGVPNVLT
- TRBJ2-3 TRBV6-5 ASSSTDTQY
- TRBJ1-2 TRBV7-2 ASSLPVDYGYT
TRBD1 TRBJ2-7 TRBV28 ASSGTAKFYEQY
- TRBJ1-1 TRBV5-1 ASSRDGNTEAF
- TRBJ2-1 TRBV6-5 ASTDPNGPDEQF
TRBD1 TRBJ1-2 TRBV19 ASTNSLYDRVRYGYT
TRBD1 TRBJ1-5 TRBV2 ASSEGGDRGQPQH
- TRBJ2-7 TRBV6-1 ASAEYEQY
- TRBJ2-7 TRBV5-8 ASSLQWTLEQY
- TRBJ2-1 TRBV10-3 AISDRQNNEQF
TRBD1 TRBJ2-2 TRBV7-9 ASHRTGGNTGELF
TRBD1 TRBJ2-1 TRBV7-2 ASSLAVTGNNEQF